The 3 T cell receptor beta chains in this list originate from one sample, sequenced in a study of cytomegalovirus exposure and HLA in healthy donors (dated by TCRdb to 2015 to 2018). Library preparation used the immunoSEQ multiplex PCR assay. A mixture of 60 forward primers for TCR Vbeta segments and 13 reverse primers for TCR Jbeta segments was used in the multiplex PCR. TCRdb's version of the immuneACCESS table is confined to in-frame rearrangements and falls short of the full clone set. An unresolved V gene accounts for under half of the shortfall where checked; the remainder is of unknown origin. The sample table lists approximately 70,000 clones, roughly 80% of them with a count of one. Over 2.5% of the sample is held by the ten biggest clonotypes. Sample: PBMCs. Receptors were obtained from a woman aged 30 to 39 in good health and CMV-seronegative.

This chain links TRBV28 with TRBJ2-7; D is perhaps TRBD1 (7 bases). This CDR3 has 18 residues. In germline, CDR1 is MDHEN, CDR2 SYDVKM. V dropped 3 bases and J dropped 0 bases, with 21 bases sitting between them. CDR3 sequence (DNA): TGTGCCAGCAGTTTCAGGGGGGTCATCGGGGTTAACTCCTACGAGCAGTACTTC. Translation gives CASSFRGVIGVNSYEQYF.

The chain carries TRBV4-3 and TRBJ1-5; tentative D call: TRBD1 (6 bases). The V end lost 1 base, the J end lost 6 bases, and 13 bases lay between the germline ends. The CDR3 has 15 residues. Germline values: CDR1 LGHNA, CDR2 YSLEER. The chain's CDR3 is CASSQVAGTRQPQHF. The CDR3 bases are TGCGCCAGCAGCCAAGTGGCAGGGACACGTCAGCCCCAGCATTTT.

This rearrangement joins TRBV5-4 to TRBJ1-2; no reliable D call. The germline gives CDR1 SGHNT, CDR2 YYREEE (reference sequence). The CDR3 length is 12 residues. Between the trimmed V and J ends, which lost 0 bases and 6 bases, there was a span of 6 bases. The DNA of the CDR3 is TGTGCCAGCAGCTTGGTTCTAGATGGCTACACCTTC. It codes for CASSLVLDGYTF.